Each of the 25 T cell receptor beta chains below was sequenced from the same sample in a study of T cells after yellow fever vaccination. One entry per CDR3 protein, called by TCRdb with MiXCR from the 5' RACE reads. The table has some 110,000 distinct CDR3 sequences, roughly 7.2% seen once. The sample consisted of CD4+ T cells sorted from PBMCs, taken roughly seven weeks after the first yellow fever vaccination. The source is a young man who received the YFV17D yellow fever vaccine.

In this sample, this clonotype turned up many times. V is TRBV6-2 or TRBV6-3 and J is TRBJ2-5; D might be TRBD2 (6 bases). CDR1 and CDR2 (germline): MNHEY, SVGEGT. Trimming took off 6 bases at V and 3 bases at J, with 17 bases between the two ends. The CDR3 contains 15 residues. CDR3 loop: CASRPLANQKETQYF. The CDR3 nucleotides read TGTGCCAGCAGACCACTAGCAAACCAAAAAGAGACCCAGTACTTC.

This clonotype has more than one count but fewer than ten. The chain is built from TRBV20-1 and TRBJ2-1; D is perhaps TRBD2 (7 bases). V was cut by 5 bases and J by 3 bases, with 20 bases left in between. CDR3 length: 16 amino acids. CDR1 and CDR2 from the germline V gene are DFQATT and SNEGSKA (reference sequence). In DNA, the CDR3 is TGCAGTGCTTCCGAGACCGGGGGGCCGCGCTACAATGAGCAGTTCTTC. Amino acids: CSASETGGPRYNEQFF.

This clonotype was seen at least ten times. The chain carries TRBV5-1 and TRBJ2-5; D call uncertain. The germline CDR1 and CDR2 sequences are SGHRS and YFSETQ. The ends were cut back, 4 bases at V and 5 bases at J, with 9 bases in the middle. This CDR3 is built from 12 residues. The CDR3 DNA sequence: TGCGCCAGCAGCGAAATTTGGGAGACCCAGTACTTC. It translates to CASSEIWETQYF.

This clonotype has a count of ten or more. V is TRBV20-1 and J is TRBJ1-5, with D unresolved. The V gene's germline CDR1 is DFQATT and CDR2 SNEGSKA (reference sequence). V shed 5 bases and J shed 9 bases, with 17 bases lying between them. CDR3 length equals 13 residues. The CDR3 nucleotides are TGCAGTGCTGTCGGCGTCATCTCGGGGCCCCAGCATTTT. This translates into CSAVGVISGPQHF.

This clonotype was counted at least ten times. CDR3 residues: CASSELSFYNSPLHF. The CDR3 DNA reads as TGTGCCAGCAGCGAGCTCTCATTTTATAATTCACCCCTCCACTTT. This chain joins TRBV5-6 and TRBJ1-6; D unclear. V was clipped by 4 bases and J by 4 bases, with 12 bases between them. The CDR3 runs to 15 residues. Germline V lookup: CDR1 SGHDT, CDR2 YYEEEE.

This clonotype was counted many times. The CDR3 DNA reads as TGTGCCAGCAGCTTAGATGTTAGCGGGAAGACCCAGTACTTC. This translates into CASSLDVSGKTQYF. J is TRBJ2-5 and V is TRBV7-8; 8 bases align to TRBD2. With V trimmed by 1 base and J by 6 bases, 4 bases remained unmatched. This CDR3 region has 14 residues. The V gene's germline CDR1 is SGHVS and CDR2 FQNEAQ.

This clonotype was detected only a few times. V is TRBV11-3 and J is TRBJ2-5; 12 nucleotides line up with TRBD2. Per the germline V gene, CDR1 is SGHNT and CDR2 is YENEEA. CDR3 size: 17 residues. Trimming at V came to 5 bases and at J to 5 bases, leaving 12 bases not matched to a gene. CDR3 in DNA: TGTGCCAGCAGCCCGCCGTTTAGGCTAGCGGGGGGGGAGACCCAGTACTTC. Translated: CASSPPFRLAGGETQYF.

This clonotype was seen only a few times. CDR3 sequence reads: CASSTGGNYGYTF. Here the CDR3 DNA reads TGTGCCAGCTCGACCGGGGGTAACTATGGCTACACCTTC. The chain has TRBV7-2 and TRBJ1-2, with D perhaps matching TRBD1 (5 bases). CDR1 is SGHTA, CDR2 FQGNSA, per germline. Between the trimmed V and J ends, which lost 8 bases and 1 base, there was a span of 11 bases. The CDR3 runs 13 residues.

This clonotype was counted at least ten times. J is TRBJ1-6 and V is TRBV28, with a possible D match to TRBD1 (6 bases). With 7 bases removed from V and 7 bases from J, the gap between germline ends came to 14 bases. The CDR3 contains 14 residues. Germline CDR1 reads MDHEN; CDR2 reads SYDVKM. Written as DNA, the CDR3 is TGTGCCAGCACCCCAACAGGGAAAAATTCACCCCTCCACTTT. Protein: CASTPTGKNSPLHF. The full variable domain, with the rest looked up from reference TRBV28 and TRBJ1-6, is DVKVTQSSRYLVKRTGEKVFLECVQDMDHENMFWYRQDPGLGLRLIYFSYDVKMKEKGDIPEGYSVSREKKERFSLILESASTNQTSMYLCASTPTGKNSPLHFGNGTRLTVT.

This clonotype was counted at least ten times. The rearrangement links TRBV5-1 to TRBJ2-3, with a possible D match to TRBD2 (6 bases). The germline V and J ends were trimmed by 4 bases and 6 bases, with 12 bases remaining between them. The length of the CDR3 is 13 residues. Germline CDR1 and CDR2: SGHRS and YFSETQ. CDR3 in DNA: TGCGCCAGCAGCCCCCGGAGCGGGGATACGCAGTATTTT. Residues: CASSPRSGDTQYF.

The rearrangement uses TRBV6-5 and TRBJ2-7, with 8 bases matching TRBD2. The CDR3 is 17 amino acids. Germline V gives CDR1 MNHEY, CDR2 SVGAGI. V lost 2 bases and J lost 2; bases outside the gene matches: 11. CDR3 nucleotide sequence: TGTGCCAGCAGTTACACCTATAATCCGGGACTAGCCTACGAGCAGTACTTC. Protein sequence: CASSYTYNPGLAYEQYF.

This clonotype was counted at least ten times. This chain uses TRBV12-3 or TRBV12-4 with TRBJ1-2; D remains unclear. V lost 3 bases and J lost 4, with 15 bases in between. This CDR3 contains 15 residues. The CDR3 DNA reads as TGTGCCAGCAGTTTTCTTCAGGACCAGATCTATGGCTACACCTTC. Translation gives CASSFLQDQIYGYTF.

This clonotype was recorded at least ten times. The chain's CDR3 is CASSLSWNIGEKLFF. CDR3 coding DNA: TGTGCCAGCAGTTTATCGTGGAATATTGGGGAAAAACTGTTTTTT. The chain is built from TRBV27 and TRBJ1-4; no firm D call. CDR3 length: 15 residues. Trimming shortened V by 0 bases and J by 8 bases, and 13 bases separated the two germline ends. The germline gives CDR1 MNHEY, CDR2 SMNVEV (reference sequence). The full variable domain, rest sourced from reference TRBV27 and TRBJ1-4, is EAQVTQNPRYLITVTGKKLTVTCSQNMNHEYMSWYRQDPGLGLRQIYYSMNVEVTDKGDVPEGYKVSRKEKRNFPLILESPSPNQTSLYFCASSLSWNIGEKLFFGSGTQLSVL.

J is TRBJ2-3 and V is TRBV12-3 or TRBV12-4; D possibly corresponds to TRBD1 (6 bases). The CDR3 is 15 residues long. V gave up 1 base and J gave up 4 bases, with 12 bases separating them. CDR3 loop: CASSLGQESPDTQYF. The CDR3 DNA reads as TGTGCCAGCAGTTTAGGACAGGAGAGCCCAGATACGCAGTATTTT.

This clonotype has at least ten counts. The chain carries TRBV7-2 and TRBJ1-6; D is unresolved. The V gene lost 7 bases and the J gene lost 7 bases, with 11 bases spanning the gap. Germline V lookup: CDR1 SGHTA, CDR2 FQGNSA. The CDR3 runs to 13 residues. CDR3 sequence reads: CASTVDANSPLHF. For the CDR3, the DNA is TGTGCCAGCACCGTGGACGCGAATTCACCCCTCCACTTT.

At least ten counts were recorded for this clonotype. The rearrangement links TRBV7-2 to TRBJ2-5, with D tentatively TRBD2 (5 bases). Trimming removed 5 bases from V and 5 bases from J, with 15 bases in between. The CDR3 loop spans 14 amino acids. The V gene's germline CDR1 is SGHTA and CDR2 FQGNSA. The CDR3 sequence: CASSPHVRGETQYF. CDR3 bases: TGTGCCAGCAGCCCCCACGTCCGGGGTGAGACCCAGTACTTC.

Ten or more counts support this clonotype. V gene TRBV7-3 combines with J gene TRBJ2-1, with TRBD1 as a possible D gene (6 bases). Trimming removed 5 bases at V and 0 bases at J, with 17 bases between. Germline CDR1 reads SGHTA; CDR2 reads FQGTGA. The CDR3 extends over 17 amino acids. The CDR3 nucleotides are TGTGCCAGCAGCCCTTCTACAGGGTCCAGCTCCTACAATGAGCAGTTCTTC. This translates into CASSPSTGSSSYNEQFF.

This clonotype occurred many times. The V gene is TRBV5-5, the J gene TRBJ2-2, with no clear D. This CDR3 is built from 16 residues. In germline, CDR1 is SGHKS, CDR2 YYEKEE (reference sequence). The V gene lost 0 bases and the J gene lost 0 bases, with 9 bases spanning the gap. The CDR3 region has the DNA TGTGCCAGCAGCTTGGTACGGCAGACGAACACCGGGGAGCTGTTTTTT. The encoded protein is CASSLVRQTNTGELFF.

The rearrangement joins TRBV29-1 to TRBJ1-4, with 10 positions matching TRBD1. This CDR3 has 12 residues. Germline CDR1 and CDR2: SQVTM and ANQGSEA. With 6 bases clipped from V and 6 bases from J, the junction kept 1 base outside the gene matches. The CDR3 sequence: CSVGQGHEKLFF. CDR3 coding DNA: TGCAGCGTGGGACAGGGGCATGAAAAACTGTTTTTT.

V is TRBV6-1 and J is TRBJ2-1, with D possibly being TRBD2 (5 bases). Trimming left V 7 bases short and J 5 bases short, with 18 bases between. The CDR3 runs 15 residues. Germline V CDR1 and CDR2: MNHNS, SASEGT. CDR3 amino acids: CASTFTARGDNEQFF. The CDR3 region has the DNA TGTGCCAGCACCTTTACCGCCCGGGGAGACAATGAGCAGTTCTTC.

The sample holds many counts of this clonotype. The chain carries TRBV20-1 and TRBJ1-6; perhaps TRBD1 as D (6 bases). This CDR3 region has 13 residues. V was shortened by 4 bases and J by 7 bases, with 11 bases between the two germline ends. Germline V gene data show CDR1 as DFQATT and CDR2 as SNEGSKA (reference sequence). CDR3 DNA: TGCAGTGCTATCACCCAGGGGAATTCACCCCTCCACTTT. Translating it yields CSAITQGNSPLHF.

This clonotype was counted at least ten times. The chain joins TRBV23-1 to TRBJ1-1; D remains ambiguous. TRBV23-1 is reported as an ORF; its role is uncertain. Trimming removed 2 bases at V and 2 bases at J, with 12 bases between. The CDR3 is 15 residues long. For the CDR3, the DNA is TGCGCCAGCAGTCAACCGGGTGGTGATAACACTGAAGCTTTCTTT. Its translation is CASSQPGGDNTEAFF.

This clonotype showed up many times. The rearrangement joins TRBV20-1 to TRBJ2-3; D unresolved. Germline CDR1 DFQATT, CDR2 SNEGSKA (reference sequence). Trimming removed 1 base from V and 0 bases from J, with 11 bases in between. The CDR3 consists of 15 residues. The CDR3 nucleotides are TGCAGTGCTAGAGCTCCTACGCGGAGCACAGATACGCAGTATTTT. It codes for CSARAPTRSTDTQYF.

This clonotype was observed at least ten times. CDR3 nucleotide sequence: TGTGCCATCAAGGGGACAGGCGGAAACACCATATATTTT. Translating gives CAIKGTGGNTIYF. The rearrangement links TRBV10-3 to TRBJ1-3, with 8 bases lining up with TRBD1. From germline, CDR1 is ENHRY and CDR2 SYGVKD. CDR3 length: 13 residues. The trim removed 7 bases at V and 4 bases at J, leaving 3 bases unmatched.

In its sample, this clonotype was seen many times. V usage is TRBV20-1 and J usage is TRBJ1-2; TRBD1 is a possible D gene (5 bases). Per the germline V gene, CDR1 is DFQATT and CDR2 is SNEGSKA (reference sequence). Trimming removed 3 bases from V and 4 bases from J, with 15 bases in between. CDR3 length: 14 residues. CDR3 nucleotides: TGCAGTGCTAGTCCCCGGGGGAGCGGCTATGGCTACACCTTC. Translating gives CSASPRGSGYGYTF.